A single sample gave rise to the 15 T cell receptor beta chains below, sequenced in a study of graft-versus-host responses after intestinal transplantation (TCRdb year 2021). These TCRs are of unknown antigen specificity. What this sample's time point label stands for: cells obtained before transplantation from donor or recipient. Library prep was done by the immunoSEQ multiplex PCR assay. Sourced from immuneACCESS, this table was stored by TCRdb with only in-frame sequences that have V and J called. A share of the clones is absent; for the studies checked, an unresolved V gene accounts for under half, and the remainder has no known explanation. Across this sample there are about 88,000 clones, with less than 95% seen only once. The ten largest clones represent less than 0.45% of the sample. The sequenced sample was unstimulated CD4+ T cells sorted from spleen or lymph node cells, obtained before transplant. These receptors all come from a human donor who was the organ donor for an intestinal transplant.

The chain carries TRBV2 and TRBJ1-2; no firm D call. V was cut by 8 bases and J by 7 bases, with 17 bases left in between. Germline lookup yields CDR1 SNHLY and CDR2 FYNNEI. CDR3 length: 13 residues. As DNA, the CDR3 is TGTGCCAGCTCCCCTAATATTCTCGGTGGCTACACCTTC. Its protein product is CASSPNILGGYTF.

The chain's CDR3 is CASSRPTGSDLEKLFF. The DNA for the CDR3 is TGTGCCAGCAGTCGACCGACCGGGTCGGATCTGGAAAAACTGTTTTTT. The genes are TRBV6-4 and TRBJ1-4; D ambiguous. Germline V gives CDR1 MRHNA, CDR2 SNTAGT. Between the trimmed V and J ends, which lost 5 bases and 8 bases, there was a span of 21 bases. The CDR3 runs to 16 residues.

The sample holds one count of this clone. CDR3 in DNA: TGTGCCAGCAGCTGGTCAGTTCACTCTGGGGCCAACGTCCTGACTTTC. Translating it yields CASSWSVHSGANVLTF. The chain couples TRBV5-5 to TRBJ2-6; D not resolved. Trimming took 3 bases from V and 0 from J, leaving 10 bases between them. CDR1 and CDR2 (germline): SGHKS, YYEKEE (reference sequence). This CDR3 contains 16 residues.

This clone showed up just once. A read error may produce the germline difference seen at one junction end. Other DNA sequences within the sample encode an identical CDR3. The V and J genes are TRBV5-1 and TRBJ1-2; D gene uncertain. The CDR3 sequence is 14 residues long. Germline lookup yields CDR1 SGHRS and CDR2 YFSETQ. DNA of the CDR3: TGCGCCAGTAGCTTGGGTCCTCCTAACTATGGCTACACCTTC. This sequence encodes CASSLGPPNYGYTF.

The chain carries TRBV2 and TRBJ1-2, with 8 bases identical to TRBD1. In germline, CDR1 is SNHLY, CDR2 FYNNEI. V gave up 6 bases and J gave up 2 bases; unmatched junction bases: 8. The CDR3 extends over 15 amino acids. In nucleotides, the CDR3 is TGTGCCAGCAGGGCCCCCGGACAGGGCAACTATGGCTACACCTTC. Translation gives CASRAPGQGNYGYTF. Full variable domain (missing parts from reference TRBV2 and TRBJ1-2): EPEVTQTPSHQVTQMGQEVILRCVPISNHLYFYWYRQILGQKVEFLVSFYNNEISEKSEIFDDQFSVERPDGSNFTLKIRSTKLEDSAMYFCASRAPGQGNYGYTFGSGTRLTVV.

This rearrangement joins TRBV5-6 to TRBJ2-7; no firm D call. This CDR3 is built from 15 residues. In germline, CDR1 is SGHDT, CDR2 YYEEEE. Trimming pared 1 base from V and 3 bases from J, leaving 14 bases between. This chain's CDR3 is CASSLQPGSNYEQYF. The CDR3 DNA is TGTGCCAGCAGCTTGCAACCCGGGTCAAACTACGAGCAGTACTTC.

This clone was seen a single time. The rearrangement links TRBV2 to TRBJ2-2, with 9 bases identical to TRBD2. V dropped 5 bases and J dropped 4; count of bases not matched to a gene: 11. Germline V CDR1 and CDR2: SNHLY, FYNNEI. The CDR3 extends over 17 amino acids. CDR3 DNA sequence: TGTGCCAGCAGTTCCCGGCGGGGGGGATTGGGCACCGGGGAGCTGTTTTTT. It translates to CASSSRRGGLGTGELFF.

This clone was counted between two and nine times. V and J are TRBV6-5 and TRBJ1-6; weak D call: TRBD1 (6 bases). Germline V gives CDR1 MNHEY, CDR2 SVGAGI. This CDR3 is 15 amino acids long. Trimming pared 5 bases from V and 12 bases from J, leaving 20 bases between. CDR3 sequence (DNA): TGTGCCAGCAGTCCTACCCTACAGGGCTGGTTACCCCTCCACTTT. Protein product: CASSPTLQGWLPLHF.

The chain has TRBV5-6 and TRBJ2-5; D is possibly TRBD2 (5 bases). From germline, CDR1 is SGHDT and CDR2 YYEEEE. The CDR3 runs 14 residues. V lost 2 bases to trimming and J lost 5 bases, with 13 bases between them. CDR3: CASSLGRPGETQYF. In nucleotides, the CDR3 is TGTGCCAGCAGCTTAGGGCGGCCGGGGGAGACCCAGTACTTC.

About this clone itself: This sample also contains other DNA sequences that code for the same CDR3. J is TRBJ1-2 and V is TRBV28; 8 bases align to TRBD1. The length of the CDR3 is 13 residues. V lost 3 bases and J lost 5; bases outside the gene matches: 2. Germline V CDR1 and CDR2: MDHEN, SYDVKM. For the CDR3, the DNA is TGTGCCAGCAGTTTGACAGGGGTGTATGGCTACACCTTC. Translation: CASSLTGVYGYTF.

The chain combines TRBV6-1 with TRBJ1-1; 8 bases are shared with TRBD1. The V gene's germline CDR1 is MNHNS and CDR2 SASEGT. Trimming cost V 3 bases and J 0 bases; bases outside gene matches: 3. The CDR3 consists of 15 residues. The CDR3 protein is CASSDPGQVNTEAFF. The CDR3 nucleotides read TGTGCCAGCAGTGACCCGGGACAGGTGAACACTGAAGCTTTCTTT.

This rearrangement joins TRBV25-1 to TRBJ2-7, with D tentatively TRBD1 (5 bases). V was trimmed by 3 bases and J by 4 bases, leaving 16 bases between them. CDR3 length: 15 residues. The germline V gene has CDR1 MGHDK and CDR2 SYGVNS. Here the CDR3 reads CASSDETGVQYEQYF. CDR3 nucleotides: TGTGCCAGCAGTGATGAAACAGGAGTACAGTACGAGCAGTACTTC.

This chain links TRBV7-9 with TRBJ2-7, with 7 bases aligning to TRBD2. Germline V gene data show CDR1 as SEHNR and CDR2 as FQNEAQ (reference sequence). This CDR3 contains 17 residues. V lost 1 base, J lost 2 bases, and 11 bases stayed unmatched. CDR3 in amino acids: CASSLGGGSHLTYEQYF. The CDR3 DNA follows: TGTGCCAGCAGCTTAGGGGGCGGGAGTCATCTAACCTACGAGCAGTACTTC.

This clone was counted a single time. The gene calls are TRBV7-3 and TRBJ2-3, with D possibly matching TRBD2 (6 bases). The CDR3 consists of 15 residues. The V end was cut by 5 bases, the J end by 4 bases, with 16 bases between. Germline CDR1 and CDR2: SGHTA and FQGTGA. This CDR3 reads CASSRPQGGPDTQYF. Written as DNA, the CDR3 is TGTGCCAGCAGCCGGCCCCAGGGAGGTCCAGATACGCAGTATTTT.

V gene TRBV10-3 combines with J gene TRBJ1-5; D not resolved. The germline CDR1 and CDR2 sequences are ENHRY and SYGVKD. The CDR3 totals 16 residues. V lost 4 bases and J lost 3, with 16 bases in between. The CDR3 DNA is TGTGCCATCAGTGCCCGGGAGGCCGGTGACAATCAGCCCCAGCATTTT. Encoded protein: CAISAREAGDNQPQHF.